This entry lists 18 T cell receptor beta chains sequenced from one sample in a study of technical replicates of blood from a few donors. The table came from immunoSEQ multiplex PCR; TCRdb's copy has only in-frame clones and leaves some out. The sample has 10,000 to 15,000 clones; roughly 95% are singletons. Sequencing used PBMCs. All receptors come from a human donor in good health.

This chain connects TRBV29-1 to TRBJ1-1; D is undetermined. Trimming took off 5 bases at V and 3 bases at J, with 7 bases between the two ends. The germline CDR1 and CDR2 sequences are SQVTM and ANQGSEA. The CDR3 is made up of 11 amino acids. CDR3 in amino acids: CSVSVYTEAFF. The CDR3 DNA sequence: TGCAGCGTTTCAGTTTACACTGAAGCTTTCTTT.

The chain is built from TRBV5-1 and TRBJ1-1; a weak D match, TRBD1 (6 bases). The germline V and J ends were trimmed by 4 bases and 8 bases, with 12 bases remaining between them. Germline V gene lookup returns CDR1 SGHRS and CDR2 YFSETQ. The CDR3 is made up of 12 amino acids. The CDR3 DNA sequence: TGCGCCAGCAGCCTTACAGGGAAAGAAGCTTTCTTT. Protein sequence: CASSLTGKEAFF.

CDR3 region: CASLAGQGMGEQYF. Written as DNA, the CDR3 is TGTGCCAGCTTGGCAGGTCAGGGGATGGGGGAGCAGTACTTC. This chain links TRBV28 with TRBJ2-7; D is perhaps TRBD1 (6 bases). Trimming took 8 bases from V and 7 from J, leaving 21 bases between them. Germline-derived CDR1 and CDR2 are MDHEN and SYDVKM. The CDR3 runs to 14 residues.

The rearrangement joins TRBV6-1 to TRBJ1-5; TRBD1 matches 8 bases. J gave up 3 bases and V 6 bases, and 7 bases lay outside the gene matches. Germline V gene lookup returns CDR1 MNHNS and CDR2 SASEGT. The CDR3 runs to 15 residues. The CDR3 protein is CASRETGAVNQPQHF. In DNA, the CDR3 is TGTGCCAGCAGGGAGACAGGGGCGGTCAATCAGCCCCAGCATTTT.

This chain connects TRBV28 to TRBJ2-7; 8 bases agree with TRBD1. V lost 4 bases, J lost 2 bases, and 4 bases stayed unmatched. Germline CDR1 MDHEN, CDR2 SYDVKM. There are 14 residues in the CDR3. This chain's CDR3 is CASSWTGRAYEQYF. The CDR3 nucleotides are TGTGCCAGCAGTTGGACAGGGCGCGCCTACGAGCAGTACTTC.

The chain uses TRBV30 and TRBJ1-3, with a weak D call TRBD1 (6 bases). Germline V CDR1 and CDR2: GTSNPN, SVGIG (reference sequence). This CDR3 contains 15 residues. V lost 1 base and J lost 1, with 11 bases in between. The CDR3 DNA is TGTGCCTGGAGTGGGTGGCAGGGGTCTGGAAACACCATATATTTT. The encoded protein is CAWSGWQGSGNTIYF.

The rearrangement joins TRBV11-3 to TRBJ2-7; perhaps TRBD1 as D (6 bases). The CDR3 spans 12 residues. In germline, CDR1 is SGHNT, CDR2 YENEEA. Trimming took off 4 bases at V and 10 bases at J, with 14 bases between the two ends. The CDR3 sequence: CASSSTPGQQYF. In nucleotides, the CDR3 is TGTGCCAGCAGCTCCACCCCGGGACAACAGTACTTC.

The chain couples TRBV2 to TRBJ1-2; TRBD1 agrees at 7 bases. This CDR3 has 12 residues. The germline V gene has CDR1 SNHLY and CDR2 FYNNEI. After removal of 5 bases from V and 8 bases from J, the junction contained 5 bases not matched to a gene. CDR3 DNA: TGTGCCAGCAGTTTAGGGGGCGTCGGCTACACCTTC. As protein: CASSLGGVGYTF.

The chain joins TRBV13 to TRBJ1-1; D remains ambiguous. The germline V and J ends were trimmed by 8 bases and 3 bases, with 13 bases remaining between them. Germline V lookup: CDR1 PRHDT, CDR2 FYEKMQ (reference sequence). This CDR3 is 13 amino acids long. CDR3 in amino acids: CASCPGRDTEAFF. DNA of the CDR3: TGTGCCAGCTGCCCAGGTCGTGACACTGAAGCTTTCTTT.

The rearrangement joins TRBV28 to TRBJ2-1; 11 nucleotides agree with TRBD2. J lost 7 bases, V lost 7 bases, and 12 bases had no gene match. The germline V gene has CDR1 MDHEN and CDR2 SYDVKM. The length of the CDR3 is 16 residues. In DNA form, the CDR3 reads TGTGCCAGCAAGGATAGCGGGAGGGCCATTGGGAATGAGCAGTTCTTC. Its protein product is CASKDSGRAIGNEQFF. Based on the CDR3 plus reference TRBV28 and TRBJ2-1, the full variable domain is DVKVTQSSRYLVKRTGEKVFLECVQDMDHENMFWYRQDPGLGLRLIYFSYDVKMKEKGDIPEGYSVSREKKERFSLILESASTNQTSMYLCASKDSGRAIGNEQFFGPGTRLTVL.

J is TRBJ1-1 and V is TRBV6-5; 7 bases line up with TRBD1. CDR1 and CDR2 (germline): MNHEY, SVGAGI. CDR3 size: 14 residues. V lost 5 bases and J lost 7; bases outside the gene matches: 10. Here the CDR3 reads CASSLREGAGEAFF. The CDR3 bases are TGTGCCAGCAGTCTCCGGGAGGGGGCGGGTGAAGCTTTCTTT.

The chain uses TRBV10-2 and TRBJ1-2; D not resolved. Per germline, CDR1 WSHSY and CDR2 SAAADI. V lost 0 bases and J 5 bases, leaving 7 bases between the germline ends. This CDR3 comprises 13 residues. The CDR3: CASSESYEYGYTF. For the CDR3, the DNA is TGCGCCAGCAGTGAGTCGTATGAGTATGGCTACACCTTC.

The V gene is TRBV7-8, the J gene TRBJ2-3; a possible D gene is TRBD2 (6 bases). The CDR3 loop spans 13 amino acids. Deletions cut 4 bases from V and 3 bases from J, with 8 bases between. Germline V lookup: CDR1 SGHVS, CDR2 FQNEAQ. The CDR3 sequence: CASSWDSTDTQYF. In nucleotides, the CDR3 is TGTGCCAGCAGCTGGGACTCGACAGATACGCAGTATTTT.

This chain links TRBV18 with TRBJ2-7, with TRBD2 identical over 11 bases. Looked up from germline, CDR1 is KGHSH and CDR2 is LQKENI. This CDR3 spans 15 amino acids. V lost 6 bases and J lost 0; bases outside the gene matches: 4. The CDR3 nucleotides are TGTGCCAGCTCCCGAACTAGCGGGAGCTCCTACGAGCAGTACTTC. This gives the protein CASSRTSGSSYEQYF.

The chain combines TRBV18 with TRBJ2-5; 8 bases are a match to TRBD2. Germline V gene lookup returns CDR1 KGHSH and CDR2 LQKENI. J lost 3 bases, V lost 4 bases, and 7 bases had no gene match. The CDR3 has 15 residues. The CDR3 spells CASSQRGNPEETQYF. As DNA, the CDR3 is TGTGCCAGCTCACAGCGGGGGAACCCGGAAGAGACCCAGTACTTC.

The genes are TRBV20-1 and TRBJ2-1; 7 bases line up with TRBD1. J gave up 8 bases and V 6 bases, and 4 bases lay outside the gene matches. The CDR3 sequence is 11 residues long. Germline V gives CDR1 DFQATT, CDR2 SNEGSKA (reference sequence). CDR3 nucleotide sequence: TGCAGTGCAATCACAGGGGATGAGCAGTTCTTC. This codes for CSAITGDEQFF.

The rearrangement uses TRBV7-9 and TRBJ2-6; D may be TRBD1 (7 bases). V shed 9 bases and J shed 4 bases, with 25 bases lying between them. CDR1 is SEHNR, CDR2 FQNEAQ, per germline (reference sequence). The CDR3 sequence is 18 residues long. CDR3 nucleotides: TGTGCCAGGTCGGAGGGGGCAGGGGAAACTTCCGGGGCCAACGTCCTGACTTTC. It specifies CARSEGAGETSGANVLTF.

This chain connects TRBV6-5 to TRBJ2-7; D possibly corresponds to TRBD2 (5 bases). Trimming removed 0 bases at V and 1 base at J, with 10 bases between. Germline V gene data show CDR1 as MNHEY and CDR2 as SVGAGI. The CDR3 is 15 amino acids. In nucleotides, the CDR3 is TGTGCCAGCAGTTACTCGCGAGGGAGATCCTACGAGCAGTACTTC. This encodes CASSYSRGRSYEQYF.